A selection of T cell receptor beta chains follows, all from one sample in a study of T cell repertoires in cytomegalovirus infection. TCRdb processed the reads anew with MiXCR; each CDR3 protein has one entry. The data hold roughly 640,000 distinct CDR3 sequences, with 20% to 30% observed a single time. The sequenced sample consisted of CD8+ T cells from PBMCs. These receptor sequences come from a human donor in good health (CMV status not recorded). Some clones in this sample may be carry-over from other donors' samples. CDR3s include the opening cysteine and the closing phenylalanine or tryptophan. D genes are given only for firm matches.

V,D,J,CDR3
TRBV28,-,TRBJ2-3,CASSALPGTANTDTQYF
TRBV10-3,TRBD2,TRBJ2-3,CAISTGGPDTQYF
TRBV28,-,TRBJ2-1,CANRRRHRDGKVNEQFF
TRBV7-9,TRBD2,TRBJ2-5,CASSYRASGEETQYF
TRBV27,-,TRBJ2-5,CASSLGEDQETQYF
TRBV2,-,TRBJ2-3,CASSEGDITDTQYF
TRBV10-3,-,TRBJ2-7,CAIRDELGYEQYF
TRBV7-6,-,TRBJ2-1,CASSFRAGEQFF
TRBV12-3/TRBV12-4,TRBD1,TRBJ1-1,CASRIGTGAMNTEAFF
TRBV6-8,-,TRBJ2-1,CASSYWSGRSSYNEQFF
TRBV29-1,TRBD1,TRBJ1-1,CSVEDWTGTDTEAFF
TRBV15,TRBD1,TRBJ2-2,CATSKEGQGPGELFF
TRBV28,-,TRBJ2-2,CASCDGYTGELFF
TRBV13,TRBD1,TRBJ2-2,CASTIQGRTGELFF
TRBV20-1,-,TRBJ2-7,CSARVASTSYEQYF
TRBV25-1,-,TRBJ2-1,CASSLGQSYNEQFF
TRBV7-2,TRBD2,TRBJ2-3,CASSSSGGAEDTQYF
TRBV20-1,-,TRBJ2-2,CSARGGAGELFF
TRBV7-2,-,TRBJ2-3,CASSPWGDTQYF
TRBV7-9,-,TRBJ1-4,CASTSPGLDEKLFF
TRBV14,TRBD2,TRBJ2-1,CASSQDLRRGREGNEQFF
TRBV7-9,TRBD1,TRBJ2-7,CASSLTMGQGAYEQYF
TRBV7-9,-,TRBJ2-5,CASSSDLAQETQYF
TRBV12-5,-,TRBJ1-2,CASGFVTGTLNYGYTF
TRBV7-6,TRBD1,TRBJ1-2,CASRRRGQGNYGYTF
TRBV7-6,TRBD1,TRBJ1-2,CASSYAGGATDDYTF
TRBV6-6,TRBD2,TRBJ2-1,CASASGGRLEQFF
TRBV7-9,-,TRBJ2-5,CASSPYEFRDPEETQYF
TRBV2,TRBD2,TRBJ2-3,CASSASGVSTDTQYF
TRBV7-9,TRBD1,TRBJ2-5,CASSPVHRGQVQETQYF
TRBV29-1,-,TRBJ1-2,CSVESSKANYGYTF
TRBV6-2/TRBV6-3,-,TRBJ2-3,CASGMLDTQYF
TRBV28,TRBD1,TRBJ1-4,CASSGRGKEKLFF
TRBV7-9,-,TRBJ1-5,CASTSSNQPQHF
TRBV12-5,TRBD2,TRBJ2-3,CASGPRGLRTDTQYF
TRBV20-1,TRBD2,TRBJ2-7,CSAPPGTSGGIYEQYF
TRBV29-1,-,TRBJ1-1,CSVARHNLEAFF
TRBV4-1,-,TRBJ2-7,CASSQDIGTYEQYF
TRBV28,TRBD1,TRBJ1-4,CASRPRDRINEKLFF
TRBV6-5,TRBD2,TRBJ2-1,CASSRAGGLFYNEQFF
TRBV29-1,-,TRBJ2-2,CSGTGTATGELFF
TRBV28,-,TRBJ1-5,CASSFSGDSNQPQHF
TRBV25-1,TRBD2,TRBJ2-1,CASRESGTSNEQFF
TRBV20-1,-,TRBJ2-1,CSARIGGREQFF
TRBV15,TRBD2,TRBJ2-3,CATSRGGGAVDTQYF
TRBV28,-,TRBJ2-1,CASSPLWRAKTYNEQFF
TRBV4-3,-,TRBJ2-5,CASSQEFNSGAETQYF
TRBV14,-,TRBJ1-1,CASSWGGKTEAFF
TRBV9,TRBD2,TRBJ2-1,CASSPTTSGEQFF
TRBV7-6,TRBD2,TRBJ2-3,CASSPHGRGLNTDTQYF
TRBV14,TRBD1,TRBJ1-2,CASSRTGDRERGGYTF